This T cell receptor beta chain stems from a study of response to subunit inactivated influenza vaccine. TCRdb re-derived calls from the RT-PCR reads in MiXCR, one entry per CDR3 protein. Here the sample spans some 550,000 distinct CDR3 sequences, approximately 24% being singletons. The CDR3 runs 16 residues. Trimming shortened V by 4 bases and J by 8 bases, and 18 bases separated the two germline ends. Germline CDR1 LGHDT, CDR2 YNNKEL (reference sequence). The same data also went into a second study, on T cells expressing NK-cell markers. Per that study: It was by 5'RACE template switching with UMIs that TCR beta cDNA was made. Each of about 6 donors carried dominant NKG2C+ clonotypes accounting for about 1.0-7.5% of CD8+ T cells. HCMV specificity of the expanded NKG2C+ T cell clones stayed unclear.

The chain has TRBV3-1 and TRBJ1-6; possibly TRBD1 for D (5 bases). This clonotype originated in a man aged 50 or older who received an inactivated influenza vaccine. The sample in question was CD4+ T cells sorted from PBMCs, obtained 11 to 12 days after vaccination. DNA for the CDR3: TGTGCCAGCAGCCTCCGAAGGGCTATGGGGGATTCACCCCTCCACTTT. Its translation is CASSLRRAMGDSPLHF. Full variable domain (remainder filled in from reference TRBV3-1 and TRBJ1-6): DTAVSQTPKYLVTQMGNDKSIKCEQNLGHDTMYWYKQDSKKFLKIMFSYNNKELIINETVPNRFSPKSPDKAHLNLHINSLELGDSAVYFCASSLRRAMGDSPLHFGNGTRLTVT.